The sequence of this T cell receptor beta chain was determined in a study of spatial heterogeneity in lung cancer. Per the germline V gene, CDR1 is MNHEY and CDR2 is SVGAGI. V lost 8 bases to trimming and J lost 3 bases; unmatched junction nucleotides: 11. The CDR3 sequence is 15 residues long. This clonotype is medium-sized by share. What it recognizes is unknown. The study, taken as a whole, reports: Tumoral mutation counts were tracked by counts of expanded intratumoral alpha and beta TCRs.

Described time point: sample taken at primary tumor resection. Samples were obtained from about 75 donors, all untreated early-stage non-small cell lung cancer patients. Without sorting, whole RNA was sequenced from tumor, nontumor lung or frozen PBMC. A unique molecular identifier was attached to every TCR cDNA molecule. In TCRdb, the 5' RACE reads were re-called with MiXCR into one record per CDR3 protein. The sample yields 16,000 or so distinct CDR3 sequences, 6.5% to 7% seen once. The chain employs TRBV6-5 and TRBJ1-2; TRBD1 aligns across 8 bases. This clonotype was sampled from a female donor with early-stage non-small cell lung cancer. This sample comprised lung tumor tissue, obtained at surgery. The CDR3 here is CASVPRAGGHYGYTF. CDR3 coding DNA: TGTGCCAGCGTTCCGCGGGCAGGGGGCCACTATGGCTACACCTTC.